This TCR beta chain comes out of a study of blood T cell repertoires in COVID-19. Turning to the study itself: Material from acute and convalescent COVID-19 was sourced from the United States, Italy and Spain.

With 5 bases removed from V and 9 bases from J, the gap between germline ends came to 17 bases. CDR1 and CDR2 from the germline V gene are SGHAT and FQNNGV. CDR3 size: 14 residues. This clone was detected many times. Generated by immunoSEQ multiplex PCR, the TCRdb table keeps only in-frame clones and is missing some. The sample has around 93,000 clones, 70% to 90% seen once; the top ten hold approximately 4%. Sequenced input: peripheral blood. The clonotype was recovered from a man aged 55-75 years with acute or convalescent COVID-19. The V gene is TRBV11-2, the J gene TRBJ2-1; TRBD1 might be the D (6 bases). DNA for the CDR3: TGTGCCAGCAGCCGTGAAACAGGGTTGAGTGAGCAGTTCTTC. Its protein is CASSRETGLSEQFF.